The 7 T cell receptor beta chains listed next were all sequenced from one sample in a study of blood T cell repertoires in COVID-19. The protocol was immunoSEQ multiplex PCR, while the TCRdb copy is restricted to in-frame clones and leaves out a portion. The sample holds around 150,000 clones, roughly 80% seen once. Sequences were obtained from PBMCs or T cells enriched from blood (not recorded which). Receptor source: a woman aged 40 to 50 who had recovered from COVID-19.

This chain links TRBV7-9 with TRBJ1-1, with 8 bases matching TRBD1. This CDR3 is 13 amino acids long. The V gene end was trimmed by 10 bases and the J gene end by 2 bases; junction bases not matched to a gene: 6. Per the germline V gene, CDR1 is SEHNR and CDR2 is FQNEAQ (reference sequence). CDR3 protein: CATGGQGNTEAFF. The DNA for the CDR3 is TGTGCCACCGGCGGACAGGGAAACACTGAAGCTTTCTTT. Full variable domain (missing parts from reference TRBV7-9 and TRBJ1-1): DTGVSQNPRHKITKRGQNVTFRCDPISEHNRLYWYRQTLGQGPEFLTYFQNEAQLEKSRLLSDRFSAERPKGSFSTLEIQRTEQGDSAMYLCATGGQGNTEAFFGQGTRLTVV.

V usage is TRBV24-1 and J usage is TRBJ1-2, with 8 bases fitting TRBD1. J was trimmed by 6 bases and V by 11 bases; bases with no gene match: 25. Germline CDR1 reads KGHDR; CDR2 reads SFDVKD. The length of the CDR3 is 18 residues. CDR3 residues: CANRTGNSRPPGSNGYTF. The CDR3 region has the DNA TGTGCCAACCGGACAGGGAACTCCCGTCCACCCGGCTCCAATGGCTACACCTTC.

The rearrangement links TRBV19 to TRBJ1-2; D is uncertain. This CDR3 comprises 10 residues. Germline CDR1 reads LNHDA; CDR2 reads SQIVND (reference sequence). Trimming stripped 10 bases from V and 2 bases from J, with 5 bases between. The CDR3 here is CATLNYGYTF. As DNA, the CDR3 is TGTGCCACTCTGAACTATGGCTACACCTTC.

In this sample, this clone turned up a few times. The rearrangement links TRBV6-5 to TRBJ2-5; TRBD1 is a possible D gene (7 bases). The CDR3 is 14 amino acids. The germline V and J ends were trimmed by 4 bases and 5 bases, with 14 bases remaining between them. The V gene's germline CDR1 is MNHEY and CDR2 SVGAGI. The CDR3: CASSSGDSRETQYF. In DNA, the CDR3 is TGTGCCAGCAGTTCGGGGGACAGTAGGGAGACCCAGTACTTC.

The chain combines TRBV27 with TRBJ1-2; D ambiguous. The CDR3 consists of 14 residues. Germline loops: CDR1 MNHEY, CDR2 SMNVEV (reference sequence). Trimming cost V 0 bases and J 2 bases, with 7 bases left between them. CDR3 amino acids: CASSLSVRNYGYTF. The CDR3 DNA is TGTGCCAGCAGTTTATCGGTCAGGAACTATGGCTACACCTTC.

V and J are TRBV19 and TRBJ1-2; 7 nucleotides agree with TRBD1. J lost 2 bases, V lost 5 bases, and 8 bases had no gene match. The CDR3 covers 15 residues. The germline V gene encodes CDR1 LNHDA and CDR2 SQIVND (reference sequence). The CDR3 bases are TGTGCCAGTAGTCTATGGCTGACAGGGAACTATGGCTACACCTTC. This sequence encodes CASSLWLTGNYGYTF.

The CDR3 DNA follows: TGTGCCAGCAGTTTGTACATCCCGGGACAGGGGATTTGGGGCTACACCTTC. It translates to CASSLYIPGQGIWGYTF. This rearrangement joins TRBV27 to TRBJ1-2; TRBD1 matches 10 bases. The CDR3 runs to 17 residues. V trimming: 3 bases; J trimming: 8 bases; junction bases outside the gene matches: 15. Germline V gene sequence: CDR1 MNHEY, CDR2 SMNVEV (reference sequence).